This T cell receptor beta chain is drawn from a study of response to subunit inactivated influenza vaccine. The J segment lost 4 bases and the V segment lost 5 bases, leaving 10 bases of the junction unmatched. Per germline, CDR1 SGHAT and CDR2 FQNNGV. The CDR3 runs 15 residues. To note about this clonotype: Its antigen remains unknown.

Broader study findings: New T cells are recruited in small numbers by each seasonal influenza vaccination, according to the authors' suggestion.

TCRdb reprocessed the RT-PCR reads with MiXCR, giving one entry per CDR3 protein. The sample has 250,000 to 350,000 distinct CDR3 sequences, 20% to 25% seen once. This clonotype originated in a man aged 50 to 69 who received an inactivated influenza vaccine. The rearrangement uses TRBV11-2 and TRBJ2-5; TRBD1 matches 7 bases. Sample: PBMCs from blood, taken less than 22 months after vaccination. In nucleotides, the CDR3 is TGTGCCAGCAGCCCCACCCGACAGGGTATAGAGACCCAGTACTTC. As protein: CASSPTRQGIETQYF.